This record concerns one TCR beta chain sequence. Its antigen remains unidentified. A single base separates this from a much larger clone, so it may be a read error. Alongside a J-beta primer mix, a sample-barcoded 5' primer served in a second PCR lasting about 6 to 11 cycles. Researchers report that a template-switch adaptor with 12 random nucleotides tagged each cDNA molecule. TCRdb re-called the 5' RACE reads through MiXCR, storing one row per CDR3 protein. The sample lists about 600,000 distinct CDR3 sequences, more than 45% occurring once. This entry comes from a study of blood T cells in healthy people across ages. CDR1 MNHNY and CDR2 SVGAGI come from the germline V gene (reference sequence). This CDR3 is built from 13 residues. Trimming took off 6 bases at V and 10 bases at J, with 16 bases between the two ends. Study-level points and caveats: Getting older went along with TCR beta diversity per million T cells dropping roughly linearly.

Sequencing was done on a sample of blood. The chain employs TRBV6-6 and TRBJ2-1, with a tentative D call TRBD1 (5 bases). This TCR was recovered from a man at least 80 years old in good health. CDR3 in amino acids: CASRPVGVYEQFF. For the CDR3, the DNA is TGTGCCAGCAGGCCCGTAGGGGTTTACGAGCAGTTCTTC.